This T cell receptor (beta chain) was obtained from a study of cytomegalovirus exposure and HLA in healthy donors. Whole-study results and caveats: The classifier, whose performance was assessed in both the original and validation cohorts, reportedly diagnosed cytomegalovirus status with high specificity and sensitivity.

Germline V gene sequence: CDR1 MNHNY, CDR2 SVGAGI (reference sequence). The CDR3 runs to 14 residues. The trim removed 6 bases at V and 1 base at J, leaving 3 bases unmatched. With regard to this clone: The antigen remains undetermined.

The PCR used 60 Vbeta and 13 Jbeta primers. Only in-frame clones appear in the TCRdb table, and some are missing; sequencing was by immunoSEQ multiplex PCR. In the table there are approximately 180,000 clones, 75% of which are singletons. Sequences were obtained from PBMCs. The TCR originated in a male donor in good health and CMV-seronegative. The chain is built from TRBV6-6 and TRBJ1-5; TRBD1 matches at 7 bases. CDR3 loop: CASRVQGSNQPQHF. In DNA, the CDR3 is TGTGCCAGCAGGGTACAGGGGAGCAATCAGCCCCAGCATTTT.